Sequencing of this TCR beta chain was carried out in a study of T-cell memory formation after mild COVID-19 (dated by TCRdb to the early 2020s). A note on the overall study: Most TCR sequence clusters were specific to one of the two donors. The cohort comprised two young, previously healthy adult volunteers, one female and one male. T-cell clones expanding and contracting after mild COVID-19 in two donors were tracked by longitudinal TCRalpha and TCRbeta repertoire sequencing. Here is what the overall study found, with its caveats: Balanced CD4/CD8 phenotypes were observed for clones contracting from day 15 to 85, whereas a bias towards CD4+ was observed for a second wave of clones expanding from day 15 to 37. Some responding clones were detected in pre-infection memory, suggesting pre-existing cross-reactive memory T cells joined the SARS-CoV-2 response. The study included only two mild cases, and larger cohorts that include severe cases with pre-infection samples were judged to be necessary. Whether the second-wave clones peaking on day 37 were SARS-CoV-2 specific was not confirmed. Contracting CD4+ clones appeared mostly in the CM and EM memory subsets, whereas CD8+ clones were enriched in EMRA.

This clonotype appeared a few times. The target of this receptor is not known. Base qualities were left out, and no much larger clone turns up one base away. Sequencing was carried out with an Illumina NovaSeq 6000. Using 5'RACE with constant-segment primers, TCRalpha and TCRbeta cDNA libraries were constructed, with sample barcodes and unique molecular identifiers added in the process. Trizol reagent was used to extract RNA from every sample. Libraries were amplified in two PCR steps, with a second sample barcode and Illumina TruSeq adapters added in the second step. Libraries were sequenced on an Illumina NovaSeq with 2 x 150 bp paired-end reads. Per the source publication's procedure: The reads were demultiplexed and collapsed into UMI-guided consensus sequences using migec v1.2.7. Using mixcr v2.1.11, UMI consensuses were aligned to TRA and TRB V and J templates and then assembled into clonotypes. A clonotype was counted as expanded or contracted only when both edgeR and NoisET called the clonotype significant, with the noise models trained on biological replicates. edgeR calls used a false discovery rate-adjusted p below 0.01 and a log2 fold-change threshold of 1. PCA with hierarchical clustering of max-normalized trajectories of the 1000 most abundant clonotypes was used as exploratory dynamics analysis. The CD4 or CD8 phenotype of responding clones was assigned using the separately sequenced CD4+ and CD8+ repertoires. The raw public reads went through TCRdb reprocessing: fastp at Q25, MiXCR clone calling, in-frame beta chains kept. Entries are consolidated by CDR3 protein sequence, retaining the most common genes and DNA. V and J calls and clone size were set by TCRdb, not the authors. This sample lists roughly 510,000 distinct CDR3 sequences; roughly 17% were detected once. The top ten constitute about 7.4% of the sample.

The CDR3 starts with the cysteine, ends with the phenylalanine, and has 15 residues. Of the read, only the CDR3 DNA is kept; its 45 bases are in frame from base 1. V loses 6 bases at its end and J loses 0 bases; junction bases beyond the gene matches: 8. From a lookup of the germline V gene (reference sequence), CDR1 and CDR2 are DFQATT and SNEGSKA. Ficoll-Paque density gradient centrifugation was the method used to isolate PBMCs. The sequencing input was PBMCs or a T cell subset sorted from them (not recorded which). Rearrangement joined TRBV20-1 to TRBJ2-1, and 7 junction bases match TRBD1. The origin of this receptor is an adult woman who had mild COVID-19 (a few samples of this study predate the infection). The sample titles of this study are shuffled in the database, so cell type and time point are left out; the donor was told from shared clones. The CDR3 region has the sequence CSASLRTGSYNEQFF. The nucleotide sequence reads as follows: TGCAGTGCCTCTCTCCGGACAGGCTCCTACAATGAGCAGTTCTTC.